The 26 T cell receptor beta chains reported below all come from one sample, sequenced in a study of CD8+ T cells in alopecia areata. RNA extraction was followed by reverse transcription into cDNA, which acted as the sequencing template. The assay was immunoSEQ multiplex PCR, and TCRdb's table has in-frame clones only and misses some. This sample has some 96,000 clones, with 60% to 65% found just once. Documented treatment: oral pan-JAK inhibitor, 5-10 mg twice daily. The sequencing here drew on CD8+ T cells sorted from blood, taken at week 4, from a patient treated with tofacitinib. These receptors were obtained from a human donor with alopecia areata.

The chain couples TRBV5-6 to TRBJ2-5, with 7 bases lining up with TRBD2. Trimming cost V 5 bases and J 0 bases; bases outside gene matches: 4. Germline V gives CDR1 SGHDT, CDR2 YYEEEE. This CDR3 spans 14 amino acids. CDR3 region: CASSLGGYQETQYF. As DNA, the CDR3 is TGTGCCAGCAGTCTCGGGGGGTACCAAGAGACCCAGTACTTC.

The chain joins TRBV7-9 to TRBJ2-5; the match to TRBD1 covers 12 bases. The V segment lost 4 bases and the J segment 5 bases; nucleotides outside the gene matches: 5. The CDR3 consists of 15 residues. From germline, CDR1 is SEHNR and CDR2 FQNEAQ (reference sequence). In DNA, the CDR3 is TGTGCCAGCAGCTGGGGACAGGGGGCTTGGGAGACCCAGTACTTC. It yields the protein CASSWGQGAWETQYF.

This chain joins TRBV12-5 and TRBJ1-5; tentatively, D is TRBD1 (6 bases). This CDR3 contains 15 residues. Trimming stripped 7 bases from V and 5 bases from J, with 18 bases between. Germline CDR1 LGHNT, CDR2 FRNRAP. The CDR3 DNA sequence: TGTGCTAGTGCCAACGGGGGGCAGCCGGATCAGCCCCAGCATTTT. Translated, it gives CASANGGQPDQPQHF.

There are a few counts of this clone. V is TRBV27 and J is TRBJ2-1; D is possibly TRBD2 (6 bases). V shed 9 bases and J shed 9 bases, with 15 bases lying between them. This CDR3 contains 12 residues. Germline loops: CDR1 MNHEY, CDR2 SMNVEV (reference sequence). The CDR3 nucleotides read TGTGCCAGTCGGACTACCCTCAGTGAGCAGTTCTTC. Translating gives CASRTTLSEQFF.

The gene calls are TRBV7-3 and TRBJ2-7, with D tentatively TRBD1 (6 bases). The CDR3 is made up of 13 amino acids. CDR1 is SGHTA and CDR2 is FQGTGA in the germline V gene. The V end was cut by 6 bases, the J end by 0 bases, with 9 bases between. CDR3: CASSLDSSYEQYF. CDR3 nucleotide sequence: TGTGCCAGCAGTTTGGACAGCTCCTACGAGCAGTACTTC.

J is TRBJ2-1 and V is TRBV4-1, with 11 bases that match TRBD1. J lost 4 bases, V lost 1 base, and 3 bases had no gene match. Germline V gene lookup returns CDR1 MGHRA and CDR2 YSYEKL. The CDR3 extends over 16 amino acids. In nucleotides, the CDR3 is TGCGCCAGCAGCCAAGGGGGGACAGGGGGGTACAATGAGCAGTTCTTC. As protein: CASSQGGTGGYNEQFF.

This clone was counted a few times. The gene calls are TRBV29-1 and TRBJ2-5; maybe TRBD2 (5 bases). The germline V and J ends were trimmed by 3 bases and 5 bases, with 16 bases remaining between them. Germline CDR1 and CDR2: SQVTM and ANQGSEA. The CDR3 is 14 amino acids. The CDR3: CSVEAGGLGETQYF. CDR3 coding DNA: TGCAGCGTTGAGGCGGGTGGATTAGGGGAGACCCAGTACTTC.

This clone was detected only a few times. The V gene is TRBV5-1, the J gene TRBJ1-5, with a tentative D call TRBD1 (5 bases). Germline lookup yields CDR1 SGHRS and CDR2 YFSETQ. There are 17 residues in the CDR3. The V and J ends lost 3 bases and 1 base respectively, with 17 bases between them. The CDR3 reads CASSWTKEGRSNQPQHF. For the CDR3, the DNA is TGCGCCAGCAGCTGGACCAAGGAGGGGAGGAGCAATCAGCCCCAGCATTTT.

This rearrangement joins TRBV7-2 to TRBJ2-3; TRBD1 agrees at 8 bases. J lost 5 bases, V lost 0 bases, and 4 bases had no gene match. Germline lookup yields CDR1 SGHTA and CDR2 FQGNSA. The CDR3 covers 15 residues. As DNA, the CDR3 is TGTGCCAGCAGCTTAGCGGGACAGGAGGGAGATACGCAGTATTTT. Translating gives CASSLAGQEGDTQYF.

The chain combines TRBV6-5 with TRBJ2-5; tentatively, D is TRBD1 (5 bases). The germline CDR1 and CDR2 sequences are MNHEY and SVGAGI. This CDR3 has 15 amino acids. V was shortened by 5 bases and J by 5 bases, with 18 bases between the two germline ends. This chain's CDR3 is CASSRDSSPWETQYF. The CDR3 DNA reads as TGTGCCAGCAGTCGCGACAGCTCCCCATGGGAGACCCAGTACTTC.

This clone was counted only a few times. V and J are TRBV27 and TRBJ2-1; 12 bases map to TRBD2. Germline loops: CDR1 MNHEY, CDR2 SMNVEV (reference sequence). CDR3 length: 15 residues. V gave up 5 bases and J gave up 5 bases; unmatched junction bases: 4. CDR3 protein: CASSPGTSGHNEQFF. The CDR3 DNA follows: TGTGCCAGCAGTCCAGGGACTAGCGGGCACAATGAGCAGTTCTTC.

This clone was counted between two and nine times. V gene TRBV11-2 combines with J gene TRBJ2-7; D is ambiguous. The ends were cut back, 2 bases at V and 4 bases at J, with 6 bases in the middle. Looked up from germline, CDR1 is SGHAT and CDR2 is FQNNGV. This CDR3 has 12 amino acids. CDR3 in amino acids: CASSLLVYEQYF. In DNA, the CDR3 is TGTGCCAGCAGCTTATTGGTATACGAGCAGTACTTC.

V usage is TRBV6-1 and J usage is TRBJ2-7, with a tentative D call TRBD2 (6 bases). The CDR3 is made up of 13 amino acids. Looked up from germline, CDR1 is MNHNS and CDR2 is SASEGT. Trimming stripped 2 bases from V and 3 bases from J, with 8 bases between. CDR3 loop: CASSESGVYEQYF. DNA of the CDR3: TGTGCCAGCAGTGAATCGGGGGTCTACGAGCAGTACTTC.

This chain uses TRBV29-1 with TRBJ1-6, with D tentatively TRBD1 (5 bases). CDR1 SQVTM and CDR2 ANQGSEA come from the germline V gene. The ends were cut back, 7 bases at V and 4 bases at J, with 11 bases in the middle. The length of the CDR3 is 13 residues. CDR3 region: CSAERQYNSPLHF. DNA of the CDR3: TGCAGCGCCGAACGACAGTATAATTCACCCCTCCACTTT.

This clone has just a few counts. The chain employs TRBV30 and TRBJ2-1; 9 bases align to TRBD2. CDR1 and CDR2 (germline): GTSNPN, SVGIG (reference sequence). The CDR3 is made up of 17 amino acids. The junction had 14 bases not matched to a gene; V was cut back by 2 bases and J by 6 bases. This chain's CDR3 is CAWSQPSGNNKGNEQFF. For the CDR3, the DNA is TGTGCCTGGAGTCAGCCTAGCGGGAACAACAAGGGCAATGAGCAGTTCTTC.

V usage is TRBV4-1 and J usage is TRBJ1-1; D remains ambiguous. V lost 0 bases, J lost 0 bases, and 8 bases lay in between. The germline CDR1 and CDR2 sequences are MGHRA and YSYEKL. The CDR3 is 15 residues long. The CDR3 is CASSQEQSVNTEAFF. CDR3 bases: TGCGCCAGCAGCCAAGAGCAGTCAGTGAACACTGAAGCTTTCTTT.

Only a few counts were recorded for this clone. The chain is built from TRBV5-4 and TRBJ2-4; 8 bases align to TRBD1. J gave up 5 bases and V 4 bases, and 14 bases lay outside the gene matches. The CDR3 is 17 residues long. Per the germline V gene, CDR1 is SGHNT and CDR2 is YYREEE (reference sequence). The CDR3 sequence: CASSLGLSGGAQNIQYF. Written as DNA, the CDR3 is TGTGCCAGCAGCCTCGGGTTGTCAGGGGGCGCCCAAAACATTCAGTACTTC.

This sequence joins TRBV4-3 and TRBJ2-7; 8 bases are a match to TRBD1. From germline, CDR1 is LGHNA and CDR2 YSLEER. Trimming removed 0 bases from V and 4 bases from J; junction bases left unmatched: 8. The CDR3 length is 16 residues. The CDR3: CASSQDRAGGEYEQYF. The DNA of the CDR3 is TGCGCCAGCAGCCAAGATCGGGCAGGGGGCGAATACGAGCAGTACTTC.

CDR3 bases: TGTGCCAGCAGTTTGGGACAGGGGGCGACTGGCTACACCTTC. Its translation: CASSLGQGATGYTF. This chain connects TRBV27 to TRBJ1-2; TRBD1 agrees at 12 bases. Germline CDR1 and CDR2: MNHEY and SMNVEV (reference sequence). With 3 bases clipped from V and 7 bases from J, the junction kept 3 bases outside the gene matches. CDR3 length: 14 residues.

The V call is TRBV14, the J call TRBJ2-7; perhaps D is TRBD1 or TRBD2 (6 bases each). Trimming took 2 bases from V and 0 from J, leaving 8 bases between them. The CDR3 spans 14 residues. Per the germline V gene, CDR1 is SGHDN and CDR2 is FVKESK. CDR3 region: CASSQPGASYEQYF. CDR3 coding DNA: TGTGCCAGCAGCCAACCGGGGGCCTCCTACGAGCAGTACTTC.

This chain uses TRBV27 with TRBJ2-7, with D possibly being TRBD1 (6 bases). The CDR3 runs to 13 residues. The germline V gene encodes CDR1 MNHEY and CDR2 SMNVEV (reference sequence). V was shortened by 3 bases and J by 5 bases, with 11 bases between the two germline ends. CDR3 nucleotide sequence: TGTGCCAGCAGTTTTGGCAGGGGTAACGAGCAGTACTTC. It is translated as CASSFGRGNEQYF.

The chain is built from TRBV4-3 and TRBJ2-7; possible D gene TRBD1, 5 bases. The V end lost 4 bases, the J end lost 4 bases, and 11 bases lay between the germline ends. The germline gives CDR1 LGHNA, CDR2 YSLEER. The CDR3 has 13 amino acids. CDR3 bases: TGCGCCAGCAGCCCAGGGATAACTTACGAGCAGTACTTC. It codes for CASSPGITYEQYF.

The count of this clone is one. The J gene is TRBJ1-5, the V gene TRBV11-2; TRBD1 matches 9 bases. Trimming cost V 0 bases and J 2 bases; bases outside gene matches: 8. CDR1 and CDR2 (germline): SGHAT, FQNNGV. The CDR3 length is 18 residues. The CDR3 bases are TGTGCCAGCAGCTTAGAAGGGGACAGGGTAGGGCGCAATCAGCCCCAGCATTTT. Translated, it gives CASSLEGDRVGRNQPQHF.

The chain couples TRBV4-1 to TRBJ2-3, with D possibly TRBD1 on 5 matching bases. CDR3 length: 15 amino acids. The germline V gene has CDR1 MGHRA and CDR2 YSYEKL. Deletions cut 5 bases from V and 0 bases from J, with 12 bases between. CDR3 nucleotides: TGCGCCAGCAGCTCCCGACAGTCTAGCACAGATACGCAGTATTTT. It yields the protein CASSSRQSSTDTQYF.

The CDR3 DNA reads as TGCGCCAGCAGCCCCACTAGCGGGGGAGAGAGAGATACGCAGTATTTT. As protein: CASSPTSGGERDTQYF. The chain combines TRBV4-3 with TRBJ2-3, with TRBD2 matching 11 bases. J gave up 5 bases and V 4 bases, and 8 bases lay outside the gene matches. Germline loops: CDR1 LGHNA, CDR2 YSLEER. This CDR3 spans 16 amino acids.

The V call is TRBV7-9, the J call TRBJ1-1, with D perhaps TRBD1 (5 bases). The CDR3 extends over 16 amino acids. Germline CDR1 is SEHNR and CDR2 is FQNEAQ (reference sequence). V was shortened by 5 bases and J by 4 bases, with 20 bases between the two germline ends. CDR3 in amino acids: CASSPHWTSGRTEAFF. The CDR3 nucleotides read TGTGCCAGCAGCCCACACTGGACATCGGGGCGCACTGAAGCTTTCTTT.